One sample yielded the 25 T cell receptor beta chains listed below, sequenced in a study of graft-versus-host responses after intestinal transplantation. Here immunoSEQ multiplex PCR was the method, and the copy in TCRdb shows in-frame clones only, minus some. In the table there are tens of thousands of clones, approximately 92% of which are singletons. Sequenced material: PBMCs, taken 98 days after intestinal transplantation. These receptors were collected from a human patient who received an intestinal transplant, so some T cells may come from the graft donor.

V and J are TRBV7-9 and TRBJ2-7, with D unclear. This CDR3 is built from 13 residues. Trimming stripped 2 bases from V and 5 bases from J, with 10 bases between. Germline loops: CDR1 SEHNR, CDR2 FQNEAQ (reference sequence). CDR3: CASSLLQQDEQYF. The CDR3 nucleotides are TGTGCCAGCAGCTTACTCCAGCAGGACGAGCAGTACTTC.

The chain carries TRBV4-1 and TRBJ2-7, with D perhaps matching TRBD2 (6 bases). CDR1 and CDR2 (germline): MGHRA, YSYEKL. The germline V and J ends were trimmed by 5 bases and 1 base, with 12 bases remaining between them. This CDR3 is built from 14 residues. DNA of the CDR3: TGCGCCAGCAGCGGGGAGACTAGGTCCTACGAGCAGTACTTC. Protein product: CASSGETRSYEQYF.

The V and J genes are TRBV7-3 and TRBJ2-2; 9 positions match TRBD1. V gave up 0 bases and J gave up 3 bases; unmatched junction bases: 8. The CDR3 has 18 residues. Germline assignment: CDR1 SGHTA and CDR2 FQGTGA. CDR3 in amino acids: CASSLTRGQGRDTGELFF. The CDR3 coding sequence is TGTGCCAGCAGCTTAACCCGGGGACAGGGACGCGACACCGGGGAGCTGTTTTTT. Drawing the rest from reference TRBV7-3 and TRBJ2-2, the complete variable domain is GAGVSQTPSNKVTEKGKYVELRCDPISGHTALYWYRQSLGQGPEFLIYFQGTGAADDSGLPNDRFFAVRPEGSVSTLKIQRTERGDSAVYLCASSLTRGQGRDTGELFFGEGSRLTVL.

The chain joins TRBV4-2 to TRBJ2-7; D not certain. The ends were cut back, 3 bases at V and 3 bases at J, with 3 bases in the middle. This CDR3 contains 11 residues. The germline CDR1 and CDR2 sequences are LGHNA and YNFKEQ. CDR3 sequence reads: CASSHNYEQYF. In DNA, the CDR3 is TGTGCCAGCAGCCACAACTACGAGCAGTACTTC.

V is TRBV6-5 and J is TRBJ1-1; TRBD1 is a possible D gene (5 bases). Germline CDR1 MNHEY, CDR2 SVGAGI. The V gene lost 8 bases and the J gene lost 3 bases, with 10 bases spanning the gap. This CDR3 has 12 residues. The CDR3 DNA reads TGTGCCAGCTCTCGGGGGGACACTGAAGCTTTCTTT. This encodes CASSRGDTEAFF.

V gene TRBV27 combines with J gene TRBJ1-6; 11 nucleotides agree with TRBD1. CDR1 and CDR2 (germline): MNHEY, SMNVEV (reference sequence). CDR3 length: 20 residues. J lost 7 bases, V lost 1 base, and 15 bases had no gene match. CDR3 amino acids: CASSLYQGRTGGVKNSPLHF. CDR3 DNA: TGTGCCAGCAGTTTATACCAGGGGAGGACAGGGGGCGTTAAGAATTCACCCCTCCACTTT.

The rearrangement joins TRBV25-1 to TRBJ1-2; the match to TRBD1 covers 7 bases. With V trimmed by 10 bases and J by 2 bases, 7 bases remained unmatched. There are 13 residues in the CDR3. The germline V gene has CDR1 MGHDK and CDR2 SYGVNS. CDR3 in amino acids: CATRDSLNYGYTF. DNA of the CDR3: TGTGCCACCCGGGACAGTCTAAACTATGGCTACACCTTC.

The genes are TRBV5-4 and TRBJ2-1; 10 nucleotides match TRBD2. This CDR3 spans 16 amino acids. V lost 0 bases, J lost 6 bases, and 6 bases stayed unmatched. CDR1 is SGHNT, CDR2 YYREEE, per germline (reference sequence). This CDR3 reads CASSLESLAGVNEQFF. Written as DNA, the CDR3 is TGTGCCAGCAGCTTGGAGTCTCTAGCGGGAGTCAATGAGCAGTTCTTC.

V and J are TRBV5-4 and TRBJ2-1; D not resolved. V gave up 1 base and J gave up 0 bases, with 17 bases separating them. Germline V gene data show CDR1 as SGHNT and CDR2 as YYREEE (reference sequence). The CDR3 totals 18 residues. CDR3 sequence reads: CASSLITRSSGSYNEQFF. The CDR3 DNA sequence: TGTGCCAGCAGCTTGATTACGCGGAGCTCAGGCTCCTACAATGAGCAGTTCTTC. Based on the CDR3 plus reference TRBV5-4 and TRBJ2-1, the full variable domain is ETGVTQSPTHLIKTRGQQVTLRCSSQSGHNTVSWYQQALGQGPQFIFQYYREEENGRGNFPPRFSGLQFPNYSSELNVNALELDDSALYLCASSLITRSSGSYNEQFFGPGTRLTVL.

This chain links TRBV28 with TRBJ1-5, with D possibly TRBD1 on 6 matching bases. The CDR3 extends over 15 amino acids. Germline loops: CDR1 MDHEN, CDR2 SYDVKM. V lost 1 base and J lost 3, with 10 bases in between. CDR3 amino acids: CASSLFAGANQPQHF. CDR3 nucleotide sequence: TGTGCCAGCAGTTTATTCGCAGGGGCCAATCAGCCCCAGCATTTT.

The J gene is TRBJ2-3, the V gene TRBV18; D call uncertain. Germline values: CDR1 KGHSH, CDR2 LQKENI. V lost 0 bases and J 5 bases, leaving 3 bases between the germline ends. CDR3 size: 12 residues. The CDR3 reads CASSPPRDTQYF. CDR3 coding DNA: TGTGCCAGCTCACCACCGAGAGATACGCAGTATTTT.

This clone was counted only a few times. Written as DNA, the CDR3 is TGTGCCAGCAGCCCGTGGACGGCTAGCAATCAGCCCCAGCATTTT. Translated: CASSPWTASNQPQHF. V gene TRBV2 combines with J gene TRBJ1-5; D not certain. With 6 bases removed from V and 0 bases from J, the gap between germline ends came to 12 bases. CDR3 length: 15 amino acids. The germline gives CDR1 SNHLY, CDR2 FYNNEI. The full variable domain, completed using reference TRBV2 and TRBJ1-5, is EPEVTQTPSHQVTQMGQEVILRCVPISNHLYFYWYRQILGQKVEFLVSFYNNEISEKSEIFDDQFSVERPDGSNFTLKIRSTKLEDSAMYFCASSPWTASNQPQHFGDGTRLSIL.

The chain joins TRBV7-9 to TRBJ1-1; 9 bases agree with TRBD1. This CDR3 contains 15 residues. V dropped 4 bases and J dropped 3; count of bases not matched to a gene: 6. CDR1 and CDR2 (germline): SEHNR, FQNEAQ (reference sequence). CDR3: CASSYGQGRHTEAFF. As DNA, the CDR3 is TGTGCCAGCAGCTATGGACAGGGGAGACACACTGAAGCTTTCTTT.

The rearrangement links TRBV18 to TRBJ2-3, with TRBD2 matching 10 bases. CDR3 size: 16 residues. Germline V gene data show CDR1 as KGHSH and CDR2 as LQKENI. V dropped 2 bases and J dropped 6; count of bases not matched to a gene: 8. The CDR3 DNA is TGTGCCAGCTCACCATGGTGGAGCGGGGGGGCGGATACGCAGTATTTT. It encodes CASSPWWSGGADTQYF.

The V call is TRBV5-1, the J call TRBJ2-1, with D unclear. CDR3 length equals 16 residues. Trimming left V 3 bases short and J 4 bases short, with 17 bases between. Germline CDR1 reads SGHRS; CDR2 reads YFSETQ. The CDR3 reads CASSSYSFGGYNEQFF. CDR3 sequence (DNA): TGCGCCAGCAGCTCCTACTCTTTCGGTGGGTACAATGAGCAGTTCTTC.

The chain links TRBV6-4 to TRBJ1-2, with 8 bases identical to TRBD1. V was pared by 9 bases and J by 8 bases, with 5 bases of the junction left unmatched. Per the germline V gene, CDR1 is MRHNA and CDR2 is SNTAGT. The CDR3 is made up of 11 amino acids. CDR3 coding DNA: TGTGCCAGGGCACACAGGGGGGGCTACACCTTC. Protein product: CARAHRGGYTF.

The table lists this clone with a few counts. This sequence joins TRBV6-1 and TRBJ1-6, with 9 bases that match TRBD1. Losses at the gene ends were 8 bases for V and 7 bases for J; bases not matched to a gene: 9. The CDR3 totals 15 residues. Per the germline V gene, CDR1 is MNHNS and CDR2 is SASEGT. CDR3 in amino acids: CASSRTGDLNSPLHF. The DNA of the CDR3 is TGTGCCAGCTCGAGGACAGGGGATTTGAATTCACCCCTCCACTTT.

The gene calls are TRBV29-1 and TRBJ1-6, with unresolved D. Trimming cost V 6 bases and J 6 bases, with 6 bases left between them. The CDR3 spans 11 residues. CDR1 and CDR2 (germline): SQVTM, ANQGSEA. The CDR3 sequence: CSVGSNSPLHF. The DNA of the CDR3 is TGCAGCGTCGGGTCTAATTCACCCCTCCACTTT.

This clone was observed a single time. The V and J genes are TRBV5-4 and TRBJ2-5; TRBD1 aligns across 7 bases. The junction had 7 bases not matched to a gene; V was cut back by 3 bases and J by 5 bases. Germline CDR1 and CDR2: SGHNT and YYREEE (reference sequence). The CDR3 runs 14 residues. The CDR3 sequence: CASSSTGTWETQYF. CDR3 in DNA: TGTGCCAGCAGCTCGACAGGGACATGGGAGACCCAGTACTTC.

V and J are TRBV4-2 and TRBJ1-1; no clear D gene. Per germline, CDR1 LGHNA and CDR2 YNFKEQ. The CDR3 is 13 amino acids. The V gene lost 1 base and the J gene lost 8 bases, with 11 bases spanning the gap. The CDR3 protein is CASSQAPLGEAFF. The CDR3 DNA follows: TGTGCCAGCAGCCAAGCCCCCTTGGGGGAAGCTTTCTTT.

This chain joins TRBV27 and TRBJ2-1; D uncertain. Germline values: CDR1 MNHEY, CDR2 SMNVEV (reference sequence). Between the trimmed V and J ends, which lost 3 bases and 8 bases, there was a span of 14 bases. The CDR3 runs 14 residues. CDR3 sequence reads: CASSFGELQDEQFF. DNA for the CDR3: TGTGCCAGCAGTTTTGGGGAACTTCAAGATGAGCAGTTCTTC.

The chain recombines TRBV10-3 with TRBJ2-3; D possibly corresponds to TRBD1 (6 bases). Trimming took off 6 bases at V and 5 bases at J, with 15 bases between the two ends. This CDR3 is built from 14 residues. Germline CDR1 ENHRY, CDR2 SYGVKD. In nucleotides, the CDR3 is TGTGCCATCAGAGGAGAGGGGGTTGTAGATACGCAGTATTTT. Encoded protein: CAIRGEGVVDTQYF.

The chain links TRBV14 to TRBJ2-7; D is perhaps TRBD2 (6 bases). CDR1 SGHDN and CDR2 FVKESK come from the germline V gene. This CDR3 is built from 14 residues. V was shortened by 4 bases and J by 0 bases, with 10 bases between the two germline ends. The CDR3 sequence: CASSPAGNSYEQYF. The CDR3 DNA reads TGTGCCAGCAGCCCCGCGGGGAACTCCTACGAGCAGTACTTC.

This rearrangement joins TRBV4-2 to TRBJ2-3; D is unclear. V dropped 0 bases and J dropped 10 bases, with 5 bases sitting between them. From germline, CDR1 is LGHNA and CDR2 YNFKEQ. This CDR3 has 11 residues. CDR3 sequence (DNA): TGTGCCAGCAGCCAAGAGGGATCGCAGTATTTT. This codes for CASSQEGSQYF.

In DNA form, the CDR3 reads TGCGCCAGCAGCTTGGCACTAGCTTCAGATACGCAGTATTTT. Translating gives CASSLALASDTQYF. This chain uses TRBV5-1 with TRBJ2-3; D possibly corresponds to TRBD2 (6 bases). Germline V gene data show CDR1 as SGHRS and CDR2 as YFSETQ. The CDR3 length is 14 residues. The V end lost 0 bases, the J end lost 4 bases, and 9 bases lay between the germline ends. Together with reference TRBV5-1 and TRBJ2-3, the CDR3 gives the full variable domain: KAGVTQTPRYLIKTRGQQVTLSCSPISGHRSVSWYQQTPGQGLQFLFEYFSETQRNKGNFPGRFSGRQFSNSRSEMNVSTLELGDSALYLCASSLALASDTQYFGPGTRLTVL.